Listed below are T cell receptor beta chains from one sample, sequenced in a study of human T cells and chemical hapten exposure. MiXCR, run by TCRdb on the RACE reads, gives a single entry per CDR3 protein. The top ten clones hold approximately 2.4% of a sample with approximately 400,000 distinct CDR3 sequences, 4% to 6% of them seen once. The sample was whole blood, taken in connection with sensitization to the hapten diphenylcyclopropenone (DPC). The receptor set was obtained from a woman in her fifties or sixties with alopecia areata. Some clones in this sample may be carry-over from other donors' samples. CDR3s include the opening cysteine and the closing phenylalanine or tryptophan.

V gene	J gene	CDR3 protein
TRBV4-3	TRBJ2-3	CASSHLAGVADTQYF
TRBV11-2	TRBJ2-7	CASSLVVRGGYEQYF
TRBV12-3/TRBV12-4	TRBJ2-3	CASGGGLLKDTQYF
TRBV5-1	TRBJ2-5	CASSLAPSGGQETQYF
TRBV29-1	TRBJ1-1	CSVATGQAFF
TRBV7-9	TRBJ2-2	CASSSEGAGELFF
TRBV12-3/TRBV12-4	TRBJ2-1	CASSLVNANEQFF
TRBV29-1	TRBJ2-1	CSVPTGGARSEQFF
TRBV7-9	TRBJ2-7	CASSLAGWSEQYF
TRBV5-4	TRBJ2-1	CASRISGQSSYNEQFF
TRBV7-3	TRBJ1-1	CASSPDRGPRAFF
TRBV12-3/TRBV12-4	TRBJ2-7	CASSLGWQGYEQYF
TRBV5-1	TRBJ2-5	CASSPRQGRMQETQYF
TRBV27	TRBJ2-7	CASSLAALSSYEQYF
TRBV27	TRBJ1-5	CASSSRNQPQHF
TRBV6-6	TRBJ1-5	CASSLPGQGVQPQHF
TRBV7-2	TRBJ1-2	CASSRDRANYGYTF
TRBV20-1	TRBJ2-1	CSAPRPGLAGLGEQFF
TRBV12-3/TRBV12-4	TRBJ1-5	CASSFSGGRNQPQHF
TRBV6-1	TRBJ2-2	CASSVADRVNTGELFF
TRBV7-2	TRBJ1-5	CASSTDRVRPQHF
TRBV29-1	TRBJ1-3	CSVSDSLSGNTIYF
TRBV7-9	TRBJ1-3	CASSFGQENTIYF
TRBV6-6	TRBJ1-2	CASSSVDYTF
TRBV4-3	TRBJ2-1	CASSQEIGSYNEQFF
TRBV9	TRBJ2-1	CASSVDPAGAGNEQFF
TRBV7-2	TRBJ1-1	CASSLSGAVNTEAFF
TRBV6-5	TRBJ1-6	CASRSQGDNSPLHF
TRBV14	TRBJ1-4	CASSPGGYGKLFF
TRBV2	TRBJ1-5	CASSLTDINQPQHF
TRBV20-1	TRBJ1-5	CSAFDRGNQPQHF
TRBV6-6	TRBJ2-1	CASSYPKDYNEQFF
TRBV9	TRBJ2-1	CASSVDGEFFGEQFF
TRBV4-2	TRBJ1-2	CASSQDQGEPYGYTF
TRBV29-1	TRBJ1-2	CSVEGQGINGYGYTF
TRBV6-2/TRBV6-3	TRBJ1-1	CATRGYTEAFF
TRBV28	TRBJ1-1	CASSFRHPSEAFF
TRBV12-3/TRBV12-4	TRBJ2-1	CASSLAGPLINEQFF
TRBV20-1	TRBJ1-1	CSARIWTAQNTEAFF
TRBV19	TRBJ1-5	CASSINLDQPQHF
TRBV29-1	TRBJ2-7	CSGRAGPYEQYF
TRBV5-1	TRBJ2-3	CASSVGGRATDTQYF
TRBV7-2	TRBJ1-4	CASSPGQGIKEKLFF
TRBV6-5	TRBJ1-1	CASSPGGGTEAFF